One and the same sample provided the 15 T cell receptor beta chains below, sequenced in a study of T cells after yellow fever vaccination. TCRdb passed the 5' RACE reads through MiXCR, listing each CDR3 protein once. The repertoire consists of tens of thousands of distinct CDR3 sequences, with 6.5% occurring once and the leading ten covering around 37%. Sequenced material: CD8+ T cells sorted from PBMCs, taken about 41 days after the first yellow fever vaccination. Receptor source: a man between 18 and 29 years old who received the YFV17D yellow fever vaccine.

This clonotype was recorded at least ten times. The CDR3 DNA sequence: TGTGCCAGCACCCCTTTGCTCTATGGCTACACCTTC. This encodes CASTPLLYGYTF. The rearrangement links TRBV7-2 to TRBJ1-2; the D is unclear. The length of the CDR3 is 12 residues. V shed 7 bases and J shed 4 bases, with 10 bases lying between them. From germline, CDR1 is SGHTA and CDR2 FQGNSA.

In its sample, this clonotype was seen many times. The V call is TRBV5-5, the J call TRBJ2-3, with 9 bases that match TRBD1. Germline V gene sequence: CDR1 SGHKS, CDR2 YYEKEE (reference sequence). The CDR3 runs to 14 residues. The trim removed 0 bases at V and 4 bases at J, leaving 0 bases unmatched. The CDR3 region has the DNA TGTGCCAGCAGCTTGGGGGACAGGGCAGATACGCAGTATTTT. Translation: CASSLGDRADTQYF.

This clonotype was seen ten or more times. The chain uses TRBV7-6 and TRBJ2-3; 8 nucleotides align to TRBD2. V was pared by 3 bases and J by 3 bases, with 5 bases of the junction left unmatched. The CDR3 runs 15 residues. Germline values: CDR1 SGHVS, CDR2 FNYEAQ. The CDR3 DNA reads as TGTGCCAGCAGCTTGATAGCGGGGCCGACAGATACGCAGTATTTT. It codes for CASSLIAGPTDTQYF.

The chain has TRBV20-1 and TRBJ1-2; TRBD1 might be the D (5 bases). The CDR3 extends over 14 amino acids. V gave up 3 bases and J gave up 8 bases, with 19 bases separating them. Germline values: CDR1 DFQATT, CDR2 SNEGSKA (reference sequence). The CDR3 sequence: CSARWYGGEWGYTF. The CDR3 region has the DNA TGCAGTGCTAGGTGGTACGGGGGAGAGTGGGGCTACACCTTC.

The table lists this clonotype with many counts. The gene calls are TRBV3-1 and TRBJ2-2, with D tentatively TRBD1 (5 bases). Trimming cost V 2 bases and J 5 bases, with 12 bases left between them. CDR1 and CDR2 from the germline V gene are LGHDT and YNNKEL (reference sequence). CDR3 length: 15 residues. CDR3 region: CASSQLGRGTGELFF. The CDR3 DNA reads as TGTGCCAGCAGCCAACTGGGAAGGGGTACCGGGGAGCTGTTTTTT.

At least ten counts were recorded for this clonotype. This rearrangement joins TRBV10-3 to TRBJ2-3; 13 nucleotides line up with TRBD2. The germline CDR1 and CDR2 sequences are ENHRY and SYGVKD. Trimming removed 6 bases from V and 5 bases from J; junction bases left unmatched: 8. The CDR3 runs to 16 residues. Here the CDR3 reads CAIRMGGLAGRDTQYF. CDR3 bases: TGTGCCATCAGGATGGGGGGACTAGCGGGGCGAGATACGCAGTATTTT.

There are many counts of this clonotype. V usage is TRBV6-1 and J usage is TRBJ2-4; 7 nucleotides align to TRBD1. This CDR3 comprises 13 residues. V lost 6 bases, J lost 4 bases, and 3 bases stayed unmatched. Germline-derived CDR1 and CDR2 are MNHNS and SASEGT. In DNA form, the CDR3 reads TGTGCCAGCAGGCAGGGGGTGAAAAACATTCAGTACTTC. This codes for CASRQGVKNIQYF.

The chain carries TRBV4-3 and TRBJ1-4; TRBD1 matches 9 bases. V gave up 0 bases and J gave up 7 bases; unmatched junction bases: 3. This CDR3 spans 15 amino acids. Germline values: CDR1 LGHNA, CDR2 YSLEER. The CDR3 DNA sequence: TGCGCCAGCAGCCAAGACGGGACAGGGTTTGAAAAACTGTTTTTT. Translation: CASSQDGTGFEKLFF.

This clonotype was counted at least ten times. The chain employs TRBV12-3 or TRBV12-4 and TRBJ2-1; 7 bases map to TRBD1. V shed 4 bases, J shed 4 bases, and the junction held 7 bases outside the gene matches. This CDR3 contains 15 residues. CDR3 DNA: TGTGCCAGCAGTTCCTCCGGGACAGCTTACAATGAGCAGTTCTTC. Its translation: CASSSSGTAYNEQFF.

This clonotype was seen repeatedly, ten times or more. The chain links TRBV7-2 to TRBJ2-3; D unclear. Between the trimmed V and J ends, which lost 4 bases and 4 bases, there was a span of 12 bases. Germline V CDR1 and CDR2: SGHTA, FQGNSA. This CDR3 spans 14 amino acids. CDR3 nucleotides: TGTGCCAGCAGCTACAAGGGTTTTGCAGATACGCAGTATTTT. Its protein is CASSYKGFADTQYF.

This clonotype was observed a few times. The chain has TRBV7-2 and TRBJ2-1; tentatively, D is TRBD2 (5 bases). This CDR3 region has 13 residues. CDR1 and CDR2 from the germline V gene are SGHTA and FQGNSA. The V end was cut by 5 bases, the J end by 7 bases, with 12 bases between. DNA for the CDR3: TGTGCCAGCAGCCATAGTGGCGGGAATGAGCAGTTCTTC. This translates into CASSHSGGNEQFF.

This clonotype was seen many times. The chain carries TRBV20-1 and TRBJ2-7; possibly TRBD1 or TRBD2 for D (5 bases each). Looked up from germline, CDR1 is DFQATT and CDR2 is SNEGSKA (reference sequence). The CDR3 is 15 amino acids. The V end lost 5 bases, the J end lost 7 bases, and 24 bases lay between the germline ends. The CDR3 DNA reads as TGCAGTGCTCCTCCTCTAGGGGCCTCTCGCGGGGAGCAGTACTTC. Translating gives CSAPPLGASRGEQYF.

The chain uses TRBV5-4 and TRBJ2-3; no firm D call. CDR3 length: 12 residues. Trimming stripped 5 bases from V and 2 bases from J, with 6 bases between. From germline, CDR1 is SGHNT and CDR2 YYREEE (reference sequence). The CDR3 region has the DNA TGTGCCAGCAGTTTAGTCACAGATACGCAGTATTTT. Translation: CASSLVTDTQYF.

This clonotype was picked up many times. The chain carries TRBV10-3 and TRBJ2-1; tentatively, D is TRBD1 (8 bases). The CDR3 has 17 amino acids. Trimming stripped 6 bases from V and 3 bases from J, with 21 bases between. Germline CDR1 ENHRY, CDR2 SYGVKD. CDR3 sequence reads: CAIRDPSQGGIYNEQFF. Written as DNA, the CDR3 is TGTGCCATCAGGGACCCCTCACAGGGGGGGATCTACAATGAGCAGTTCTTC.

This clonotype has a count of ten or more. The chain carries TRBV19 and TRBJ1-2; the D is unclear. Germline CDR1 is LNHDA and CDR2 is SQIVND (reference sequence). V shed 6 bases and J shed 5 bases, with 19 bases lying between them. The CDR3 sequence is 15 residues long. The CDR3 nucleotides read TGTGCCAGTAGCGCTCCTGATTCGGAGGGATATGGCTACACCTTC. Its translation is CASSAPDSEGYGYTF.